Below, 9 T cell receptor beta chains from the same sample are listed, as sequenced in a study of blood T cell repertoires in COVID-19. Only in-frame clones appear in the TCRdb table, and some are missing; sequencing was by immunoSEQ multiplex PCR. This sample has a few hundred thousand clones; 75% to 90% occur once, and the top ten carry less than 1.2%. The sequencing sample was made of PBMCs or T cells enriched from blood (not recorded which). These receptors were obtained from a man younger than 35 who had recovered from COVID-19.

The chain uses TRBV20-1 and TRBJ2-1; D unclear. Germline CDR1 and CDR2: DFQATT and SNEGSKA (reference sequence). With 7 bases removed from V and 6 bases from J, the gap between germline ends came to 7 bases. This CDR3 region has 10 residues. The CDR3 nucleotides are TGCAGTGGTACCGGCAATGAGCAGTTCTTC. As protein: CSGTGNEQFF.

The chain has TRBV7-3 and TRBJ2-1; tentative D call: TRBD1 (5 bases). Deletions cut 0 bases from V and 2 bases from J, with 8 bases between. Germline values: CDR1 SGHTA, CDR2 FQGTGA. The CDR3 is 15 amino acids. CDR3 loop: CASSLTQGAYNEQFF. The CDR3 region has the DNA TGTGCCAGCAGCTTAACCCAGGGCGCCTACAATGAGCAGTTCTTC.

This clone was recorded only once. The chain has TRBV11-2 and TRBJ2-7, with a tentative D call TRBD2 (5 bases). This CDR3 has 18 amino acids. Trimming cost V 0 bases and J 2 bases, with 20 bases left between them. Germline CDR1 SGHAT, CDR2 FQNNGV. This chain's CDR3 is CASSLDYSGTRIPYEQYF. The CDR3 bases are TGTGCCAGCAGCTTAGATTACAGCGGAACTAGGATTCCCTACGAGCAGTACTTC.

The genes are TRBV28 and TRBJ1-2; no clear D. The germline V and J ends were trimmed by 2 bases and 2 bases, with 9 bases remaining between them. The CDR3 contains 14 residues. Germline V gene lookup returns CDR1 MDHEN and CDR2 SYDVKM. CDR3 sequence (DNA): TGTGCCAGCAGTTTACAAAGTCGGAACTATGGCTACACCTTC. This codes for CASSLQSRNYGYTF.

This clone was seen once. The genes are TRBV27 and TRBJ2-1; 7 nucleotides align to TRBD1. The CDR3 is made up of 14 amino acids. Looked up from germline, CDR1 is MNHEY and CDR2 is SMNVEV (reference sequence). V lost 3 bases and J lost 3; bases outside the gene matches: 2. This chain's CDR3 is CASSFRQGYNEQFF. Written as DNA, the CDR3 is TGTGCCAGCAGTTTCAGACAGGGCTACAATGAGCAGTTCTTC.

The gene calls are TRBV28 and TRBJ2-7; TRBD2 matches 9 bases. Germline CDR1 and CDR2: MDHEN and SYDVKM. The CDR3 consists of 17 residues. The V and J ends lost 6 bases and 2 bases, in that order; junction bases with no gene match: 14. CDR3 sequence: CASRPGTSWEGPYEQYF. CDR3 bases: TGTGCCAGCAGACCCGGGACTAGCTGGGAAGGTCCCTACGAGCAGTACTTC.

The chain carries TRBV3-1 (or the pseudogene TRBV3-2) and TRBJ1-2; 10 bases are shared with TRBD1. CDR1 and CDR2 (germline): LGHDT, YNNKEL (reference sequence). Losses at the gene ends were 5 bases for V and 2 bases for J; bases not matched to a gene: 2. This CDR3 region has 14 residues. Written as DNA, the CDR3 is TGTGCCAGCAGCGGGACAGGGGTAAACTATGGCTACACCTTC. Its protein is CASSGTGVNYGYTF.

As to this clone: The identical CDR3 is also encoded by other nucleotide sequences in the sample. V gene TRBV7-9 combines with J gene TRBJ1-5; 8 positions match TRBD1. Germline V gene data show CDR1 as SEHNR and CDR2 as FQNEAQ (reference sequence). The CDR3 consists of 13 residues. Unmatched junction bases numbered 2, after V lost 5 bases and J lost 5 bases. CDR3 coding DNA: TGTGCCAGCAGCCCGACAGGGGATCAGCCCCAGCATTTT. Encoded protein: CASSPTGDQPQHF.

The gene calls are TRBV7-9 and TRBJ2-1, with 11 bases fitting TRBD2. This CDR3 comprises 16 residues. The V gene's germline CDR1 is SEHNR and CDR2 FQNEAQ (reference sequence). Trimming took 5 bases from V and 7 from J; bases not matched to a gene: 10. The CDR3 coding sequence is TGTGCCAGCAGCGCCATACTAGCGGGAGTTGGTAATGAGCAGTTCTTC. This gives the protein CASSAILAGVGNEQFF.